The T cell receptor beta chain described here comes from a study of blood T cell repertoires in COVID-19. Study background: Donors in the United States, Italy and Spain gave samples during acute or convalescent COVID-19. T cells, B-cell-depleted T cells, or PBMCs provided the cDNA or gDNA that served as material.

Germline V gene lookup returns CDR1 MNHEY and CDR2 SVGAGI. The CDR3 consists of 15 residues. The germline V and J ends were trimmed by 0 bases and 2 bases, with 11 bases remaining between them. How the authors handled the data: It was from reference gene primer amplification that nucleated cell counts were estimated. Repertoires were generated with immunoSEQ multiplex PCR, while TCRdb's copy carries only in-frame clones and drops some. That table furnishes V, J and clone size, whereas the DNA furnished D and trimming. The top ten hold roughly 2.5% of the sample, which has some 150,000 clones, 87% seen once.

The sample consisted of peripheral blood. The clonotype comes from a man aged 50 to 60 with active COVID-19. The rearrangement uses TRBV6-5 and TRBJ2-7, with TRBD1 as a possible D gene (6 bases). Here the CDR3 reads CASSYSPDRTYEQYF. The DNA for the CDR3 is TGTGCCAGCAGTTACTCCCCGGACAGAACCTACGAGCAGTACTTC.